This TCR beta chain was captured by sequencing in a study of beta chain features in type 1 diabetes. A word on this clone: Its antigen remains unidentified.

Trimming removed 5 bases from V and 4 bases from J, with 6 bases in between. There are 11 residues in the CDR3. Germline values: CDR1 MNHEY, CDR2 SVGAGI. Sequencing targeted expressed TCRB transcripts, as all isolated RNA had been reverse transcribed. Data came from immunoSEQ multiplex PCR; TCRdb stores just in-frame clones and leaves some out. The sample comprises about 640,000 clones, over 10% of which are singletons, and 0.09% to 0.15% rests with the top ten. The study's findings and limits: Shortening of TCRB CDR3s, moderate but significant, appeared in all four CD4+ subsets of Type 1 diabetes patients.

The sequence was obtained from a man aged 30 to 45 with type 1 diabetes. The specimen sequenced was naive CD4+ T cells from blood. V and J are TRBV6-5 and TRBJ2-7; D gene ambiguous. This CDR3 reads CASSGQYEQYF. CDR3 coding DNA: TGTGCCAGCAGTGGTCAGTACGAGCAGTACTTC.